This T cell receptor beta chain was recovered during a study of response to subunit inactivated influenza vaccine. J lost 5 bases, V lost 6 bases, and 9 bases had no gene match. CDR3 size: 15 residues. From germline, CDR1 is KGHDR and CDR2 SFDVKD. MiXCR, applied by TCRdb to the RT-PCR reads, yields one record per CDR3 protein. The sample shows around 600,000 distinct CDR3 sequences, approximately 11% of them seen only once. The data also belong to a second study, concerning T cells expressing NK-cell markers. That source reports: 5'RACE template switching built TCR beta cDNA with unique molecular identifiers. The sequencing cohort of eight donors included seven HCMV-seropositive individuals and one seronegative individual. Dominant NKG2C+ clonotype frequencies of roughly 1.0-7.5% of CD8+ T cells were measured in more than five donors.

The origin of this receptor is a man aged 45 to 65 who received an inactivated influenza vaccine. The chain uses TRBV24-1 and TRBJ2-1; 7 positions match TRBD1. Sample: PBMCs from blood, taken on the day of vaccination. As DNA, the CDR3 is TGTGCCACCAGTATGGTCAACAGGGGAAACAATGAGCAGTTCTTC. Translated, it gives CATSMVNRGNNEQFF.